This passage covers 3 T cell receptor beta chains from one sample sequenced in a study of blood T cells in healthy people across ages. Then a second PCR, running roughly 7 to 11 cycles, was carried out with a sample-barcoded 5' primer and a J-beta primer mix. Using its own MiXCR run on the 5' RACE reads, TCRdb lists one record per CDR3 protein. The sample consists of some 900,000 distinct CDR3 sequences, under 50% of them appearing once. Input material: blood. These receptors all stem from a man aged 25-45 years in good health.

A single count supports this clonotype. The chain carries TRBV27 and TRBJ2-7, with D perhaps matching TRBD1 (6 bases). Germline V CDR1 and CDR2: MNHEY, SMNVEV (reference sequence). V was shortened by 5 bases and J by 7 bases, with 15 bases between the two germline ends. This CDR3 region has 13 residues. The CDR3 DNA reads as TGTGCCAGCAGTGCGACAGGTTACAATGAGCAGTACTTC. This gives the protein CASSATGYNEQYF.

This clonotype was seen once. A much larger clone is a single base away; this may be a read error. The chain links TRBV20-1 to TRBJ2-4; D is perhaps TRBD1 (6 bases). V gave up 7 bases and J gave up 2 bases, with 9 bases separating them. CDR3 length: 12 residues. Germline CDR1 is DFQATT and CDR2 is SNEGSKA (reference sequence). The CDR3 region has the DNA TGCAGTGGACAGGAGTCCAAAAACATTCAGTACTTC. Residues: CSGQESKNIQYF.

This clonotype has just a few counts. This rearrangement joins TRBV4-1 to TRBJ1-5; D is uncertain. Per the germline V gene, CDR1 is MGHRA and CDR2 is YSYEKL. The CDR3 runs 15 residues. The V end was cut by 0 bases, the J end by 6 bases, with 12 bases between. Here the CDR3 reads CASSQDVTLGQPQHF. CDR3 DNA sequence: TGCGCCAGCAGCCAAGATGTAACACTAGGTCAGCCCCAGCATTTT.